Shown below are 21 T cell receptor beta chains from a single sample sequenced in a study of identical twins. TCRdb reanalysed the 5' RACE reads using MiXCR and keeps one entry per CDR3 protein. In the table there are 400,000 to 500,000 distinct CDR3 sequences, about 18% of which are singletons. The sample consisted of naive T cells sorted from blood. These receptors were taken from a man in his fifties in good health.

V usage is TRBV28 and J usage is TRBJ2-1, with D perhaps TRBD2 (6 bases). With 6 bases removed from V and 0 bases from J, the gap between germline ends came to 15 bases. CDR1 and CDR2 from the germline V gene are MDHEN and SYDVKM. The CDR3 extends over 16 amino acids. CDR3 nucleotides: TGTGCCAGCAGAACCACACTAGCTAGCTCCTACAATGAGCAGTTCTTC. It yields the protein CASRTTLASSYNEQFF.

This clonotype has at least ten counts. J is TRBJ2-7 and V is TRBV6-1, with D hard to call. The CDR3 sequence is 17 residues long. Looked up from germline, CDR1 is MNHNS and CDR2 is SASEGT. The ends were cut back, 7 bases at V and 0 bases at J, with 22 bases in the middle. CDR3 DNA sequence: TGTGCCAGCACCCCATTCCCGTCAGAACCCACCTCCTACGAGCAGTACTTC. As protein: CASTPFPSEPTSYEQYF.

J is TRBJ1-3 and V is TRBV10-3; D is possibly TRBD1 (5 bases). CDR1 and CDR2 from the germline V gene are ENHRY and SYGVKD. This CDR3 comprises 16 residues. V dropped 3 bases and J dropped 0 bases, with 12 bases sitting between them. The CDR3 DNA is TGTGCCATCAGTGACTTATCAGGGATCTCTGGAAACACCATATATTTT. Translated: CAISDLSGISGNTIYF.

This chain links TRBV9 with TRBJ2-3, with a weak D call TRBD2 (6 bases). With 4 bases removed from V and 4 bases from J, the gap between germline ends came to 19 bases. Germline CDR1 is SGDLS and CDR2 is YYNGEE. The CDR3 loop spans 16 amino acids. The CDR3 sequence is CASSPGVLIGADTQYF. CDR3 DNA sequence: TGTGCCAGCAGCCCGGGGGTGCTGATTGGGGCAGATACGCAGTATTTT.

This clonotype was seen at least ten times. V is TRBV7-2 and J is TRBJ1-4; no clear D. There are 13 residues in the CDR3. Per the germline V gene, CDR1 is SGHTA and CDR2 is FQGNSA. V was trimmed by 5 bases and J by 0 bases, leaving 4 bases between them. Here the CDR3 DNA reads TGTGCCAGCAGCACAACAACTAATGAAAAACTGTTTTTT. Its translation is CASSTTTNEKLFF. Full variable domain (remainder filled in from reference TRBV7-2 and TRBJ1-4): GAGVSQSPSNKVTEKGKDVELRCDPISGHTALYWYRQSLGQGLEFLIYFQGNSAPDKSGLPSDRFSAERTGGSVSTLTIQRTQQEDSAVYLCASSTTTNEKLFFGSGTQLSVL.

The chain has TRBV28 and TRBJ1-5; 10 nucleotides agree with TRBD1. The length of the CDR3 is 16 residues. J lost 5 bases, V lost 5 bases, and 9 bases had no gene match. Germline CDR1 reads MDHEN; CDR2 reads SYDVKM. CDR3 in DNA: TGTGCCAGCAGTCCACCGGGACAGGGGTTGGATCAGCCCCAGCATTTT. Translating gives CASSPPGQGLDQPQHF.

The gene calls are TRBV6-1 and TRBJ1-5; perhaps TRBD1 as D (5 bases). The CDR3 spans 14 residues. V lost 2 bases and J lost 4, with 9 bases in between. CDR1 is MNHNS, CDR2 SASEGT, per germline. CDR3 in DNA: TGTGCCAGCAGTGAATATGGGGGAAATCAGCCCCAGCATTTT. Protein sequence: CASSEYGGNQPQHF.

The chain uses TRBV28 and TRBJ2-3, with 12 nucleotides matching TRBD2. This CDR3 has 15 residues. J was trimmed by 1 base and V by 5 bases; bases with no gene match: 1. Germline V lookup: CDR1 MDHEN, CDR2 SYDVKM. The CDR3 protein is CASSPSGRGTDTQYF. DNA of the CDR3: TGTGCCAGCAGTCCTAGCGGGAGGGGCACAGATACGCAGTATTTT.

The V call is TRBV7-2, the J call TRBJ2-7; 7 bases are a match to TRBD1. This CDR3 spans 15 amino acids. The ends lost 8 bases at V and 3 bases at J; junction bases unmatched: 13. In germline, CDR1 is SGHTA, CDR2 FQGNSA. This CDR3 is CASYSGPGTDYEQYF. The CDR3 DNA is TGTGCCAGCTACTCCGGCCCCGGGACAGACTACGAGCAGTACTTC.

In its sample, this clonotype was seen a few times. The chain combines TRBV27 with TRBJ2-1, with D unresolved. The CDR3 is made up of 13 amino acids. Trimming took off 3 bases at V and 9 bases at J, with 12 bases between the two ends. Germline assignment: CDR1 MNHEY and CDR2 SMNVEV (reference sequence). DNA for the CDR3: TGTGCCAGCAGTTTTGGGGAAGGGTTTGAGCAGTTCTTC. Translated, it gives CASSFGEGFEQFF.

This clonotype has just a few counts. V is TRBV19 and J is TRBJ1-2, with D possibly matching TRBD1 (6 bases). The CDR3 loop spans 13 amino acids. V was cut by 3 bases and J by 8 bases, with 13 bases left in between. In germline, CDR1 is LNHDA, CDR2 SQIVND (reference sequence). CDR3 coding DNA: TGTGCCAGTAGTATTTCAGGGGCCCGGGGCTACACCTTC. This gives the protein CASSISGARGYTF.

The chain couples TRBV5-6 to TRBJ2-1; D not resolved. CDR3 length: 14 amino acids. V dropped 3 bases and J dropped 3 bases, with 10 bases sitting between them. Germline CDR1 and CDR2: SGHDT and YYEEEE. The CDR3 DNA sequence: TGTGCCAGCAGCTCTGTCCCAGTCTACAATGAGCAGTTCTTC. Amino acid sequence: CASSSVPVYNEQFF. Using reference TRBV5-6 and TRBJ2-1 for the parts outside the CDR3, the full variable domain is DAGVTQSPTHLIKTRGQQVTLRCSPKSGHDTVSWYQQALGQGPQFIFQYYEEEERQRGNFPDRFSGHQFPNYSSELNVNALLLGDSALYLCASSSVPVYNEQFFGPGTRLTVL.

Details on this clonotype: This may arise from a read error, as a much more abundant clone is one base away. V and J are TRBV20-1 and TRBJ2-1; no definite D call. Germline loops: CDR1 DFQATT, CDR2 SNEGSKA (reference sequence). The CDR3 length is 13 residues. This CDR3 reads CSAREWLSNEHFF. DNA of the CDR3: TGCAGTGCTAGAGAATGGCTATCCAATGAGCACTTCTTC.

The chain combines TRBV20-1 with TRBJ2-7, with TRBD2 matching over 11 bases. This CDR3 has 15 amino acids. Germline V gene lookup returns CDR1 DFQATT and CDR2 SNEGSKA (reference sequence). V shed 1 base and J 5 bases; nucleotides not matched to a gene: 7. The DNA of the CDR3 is TGCAGTGCTAGAGGCTCTAGCGGGAGGATCGACGAGCAGTACTTC. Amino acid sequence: CSARGSSGRIDEQYF.

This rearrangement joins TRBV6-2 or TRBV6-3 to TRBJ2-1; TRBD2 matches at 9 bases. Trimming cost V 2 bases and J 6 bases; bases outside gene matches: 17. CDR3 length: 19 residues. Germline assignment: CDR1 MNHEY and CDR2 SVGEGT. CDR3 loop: CASSYKGLAGNYRANEQFF. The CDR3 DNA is TGTGCCAGCAGTTACAAGGGGCTAGCGGGAAATTATAGGGCCAATGAGCAGTTCTTC.

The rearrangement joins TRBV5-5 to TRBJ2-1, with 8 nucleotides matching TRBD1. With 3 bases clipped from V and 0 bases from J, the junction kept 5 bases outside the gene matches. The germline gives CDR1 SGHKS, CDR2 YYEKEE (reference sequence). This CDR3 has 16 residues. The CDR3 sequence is CASSSIGTGSYNEQFF. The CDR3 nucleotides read TGTGCCAGCAGCTCCATTGGGACAGGCTCCTACAATGAGCAGTTCTTC.

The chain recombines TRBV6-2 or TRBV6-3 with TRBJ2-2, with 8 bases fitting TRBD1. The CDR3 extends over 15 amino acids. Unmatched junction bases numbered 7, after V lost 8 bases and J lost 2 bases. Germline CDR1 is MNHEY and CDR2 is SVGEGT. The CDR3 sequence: CASGQDRVNTGELFF. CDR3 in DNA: TGTGCCAGCGGACAGGACAGGGTTAACACCGGGGAGCTGTTTTTT.

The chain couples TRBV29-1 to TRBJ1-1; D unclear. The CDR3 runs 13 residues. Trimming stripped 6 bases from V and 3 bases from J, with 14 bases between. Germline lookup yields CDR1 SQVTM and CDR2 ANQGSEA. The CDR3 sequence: CSVTDRLYTEAFF. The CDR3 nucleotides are TGCAGCGTCACGGACCGCCTATACACTGAAGCTTTCTTT.

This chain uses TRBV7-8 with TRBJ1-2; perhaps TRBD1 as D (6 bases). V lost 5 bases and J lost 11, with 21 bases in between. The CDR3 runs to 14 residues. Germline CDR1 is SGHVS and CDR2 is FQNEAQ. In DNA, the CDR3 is TGTGCCAGCAGCCGCCAAGGGGGGGACGGATTTTACACCTTC. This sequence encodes CASSRQGGDGFYTF.

The DNA of the CDR3 is TGCAGCGTAGCCGGGACGGTGAACACCGGGGAGCTGTTTTTT. It translates to CSVAGTVNTGELFF. This sequence joins TRBV29-1 and TRBJ2-2, with D perhaps TRBD1 or TRBD2 (5 bases each). CDR1 is SQVTM and CDR2 is ANQGSEA in the germline V gene. Trimming stripped 6 bases from V and 1 base from J, with 12 bases between. The CDR3 consists of 14 residues.

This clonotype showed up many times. The DNA of the CDR3 is TGCAGCGTTAGCCGGGTGTCTAGCGGGGAAGACAATGAGCAGTTCTTC. This gives the protein CSVSRVSSGEDNEQFF. The chain employs TRBV29-1 and TRBJ2-1; TRBD2 agrees at 9 bases. The V segment lost 5 bases and the J segment 5 bases; nucleotides outside the gene matches: 13. Germline V gene sequence: CDR1 SQVTM, CDR2 ANQGSEA. The CDR3 spans 16 residues.